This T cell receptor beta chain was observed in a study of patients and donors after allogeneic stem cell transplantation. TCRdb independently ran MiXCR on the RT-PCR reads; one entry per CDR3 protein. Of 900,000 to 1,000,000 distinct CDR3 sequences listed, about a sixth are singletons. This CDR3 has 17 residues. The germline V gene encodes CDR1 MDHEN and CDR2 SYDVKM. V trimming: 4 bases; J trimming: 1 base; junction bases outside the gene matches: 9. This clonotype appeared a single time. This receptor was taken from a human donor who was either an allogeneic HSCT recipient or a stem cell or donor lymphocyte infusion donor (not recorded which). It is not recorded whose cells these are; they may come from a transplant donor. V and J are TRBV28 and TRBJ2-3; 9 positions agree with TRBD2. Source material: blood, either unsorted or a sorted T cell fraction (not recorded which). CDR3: CASSSHPSGTGTDTQYF. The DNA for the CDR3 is TGTGCCAGCAGTTCCCACCCTAGCGGGACCGGCACAGATACGCAGTATTTT.